The next 28 T cell receptor beta chains were all read from a single sample in a study of T cell repertoires in cytomegalovirus infection. TCRdb re-derived calls from the reads in MiXCR, one entry per CDR3 protein. Of roughly 600,000 distinct CDR3 sequences listed, less than 25% are singletons. The sequenced sample was CD8+ T cells from PBMCs. These receptors were taken from a human donor in good health (CMV status not recorded). Some clones in this sample may be carry-over from other donors' samples.

The chain links TRBV20-1 to TRBJ2-5, with TRBD2 matching over 13 bases. The CDR3 covers 16 residues. V shed 5 bases, J shed 5 bases, and the junction held 11 bases outside the gene matches. Germline CDR1 DFQATT, CDR2 SNEGSKA (reference sequence). DNA of the CDR3: TGCAGTGCTTTTACTAGCGGGGGGGCCGTTTGGGAGACCCAGTACTTC. The encoded protein is CSAFTSGGAVWETQYF.

The CDR3 DNA reads TGCAGTGCTAGAGGCGAGCTTACTAGCGGGGGGGCCTACAATGAGCAGTTCTTC. Encoded protein: CSARGELTSGGAYNEQFF. The V and J genes are TRBV20-1 and TRBJ2-1; 13 bases line up with TRBD2. CDR3 length: 18 residues. Germline loops: CDR1 DFQATT, CDR2 SNEGSKA (reference sequence). The V and J ends lost 1 base and 2 bases, in that order; junction bases with no gene match: 8.

This clonotype was counted only a few times. The genes are TRBV10-3 and TRBJ2-3; possible D gene TRBD1, 5 bases. The CDR3 loop spans 15 amino acids. Germline values: CDR1 ENHRY, CDR2 SYGVKD. V lost 11 bases and J 1 base, leaving 19 bases between the germline ends. This chain's CDR3 is CALSGDSRGTDTQYF. The DNA for the CDR3 is TGTGCCCTATCAGGTGACAGCAGGGGCACAGATACGCAGTATTTT.

This sequence joins TRBV12-5 and TRBJ2-5; no clear D gene. Germline V gene sequence: CDR1 LGHNT, CDR2 FRNRAP. This CDR3 has 12 amino acids. V was cut by 5 bases and J by 2 bases, with 6 bases left in between. The CDR3 spells CASGPRQETQYF. CDR3 DNA sequence: TGTGCTAGTGGTCCCAGACAAGAGACCCAGTACTTC.

This clonotype was detected ten times or more. CDR3 amino acids: CSAGDRGLGAYNEQFF. The DNA for the CDR3 is TGCAGTGCTGGGGACCGTGGCTTGGGGGCCTACAATGAGCAGTTCTTC. This chain joins TRBV20-1 and TRBJ2-1; either TRBD1 or TRBD2 may fit D (5 bases each). CDR3 length: 16 residues. V was shortened by 5 bases and J by 2 bases, with 19 bases between the two germline ends. Looked up from germline, CDR1 is DFQATT and CDR2 is SNEGSKA (reference sequence).

About this clonotype itself: One end of the junction is discordant with germline, which a read error may explain. This chain connects TRBV7-2 to TRBJ1-6; no clear D. This CDR3 region has 14 residues. The germline CDR1 and CDR2 sequences are SGHTA and FQGNSA. The CDR3 loop is CASRPIGSNSALHF. The CDR3 DNA reads as TGTGCCAGCAGACCAATCGGGAGTAATTCAGCCCTCCACTTT.

In this sample, this clonotype turned up many times. This chain joins TRBV7-6 and TRBJ2-7, with TRBD1 as a possible D gene (6 bases). The V end lost 5 bases, the J end lost 2 bases, and 13 bases lay between the germline ends. There are 14 residues in the CDR3. Germline assignment: CDR1 SGHVS and CDR2 FNYEAQ. CDR3 residues: CASSLRDTTYEQYF. The CDR3 DNA sequence: TGTGCCAGCAGCCTCCGGGACACGACCTACGAGCAGTACTTC. Supplemented by reference TRBV7-6 and TRBJ2-7, the full variable domain reads GAGVSQSPRYKVTKRGQDVALRCDPISGHVSLYWYRQALGQGPEFLTYFNYEAQQDKSGLPNDRFSAERPEGSISTLTIQRTEQRDSAMYRCASSLRDTTYEQYFGPGTRLTVT.

Many counts were recorded for this clonotype. The rearrangement uses TRBV6-5 and TRBJ2-5; D unresolved. This CDR3 has 14 amino acids. V lost 0 bases and J lost 2, with 7 bases in between. Looked up from germline, CDR1 is MNHEY and CDR2 is SVGAGI. In nucleotides, the CDR3 is TGTGCCAGCAGTTACTCCAACTATCAAGAGACCCAGTACTTC. This gives the protein CASSYSNYQETQYF.

There are many counts of this clonotype. The genes are TRBV7-9 and TRBJ1-1, with TRBD1 matching 7 bases. The CDR3 spans 16 residues. CDR1 is SEHNR, CDR2 FQNEAQ, per germline (reference sequence). Trimming removed 5 bases from V and 7 bases from J; junction bases left unmatched: 16. The CDR3 region has the DNA TGTGCCAGCAGCCTCGATTCCGGGACAGTTTATCTTGAAGCTTTCTTT. Translating it yields CASSLDSGTVYLEAFF.

This clonotype was counted at least ten times. This rearrangement joins TRBV7-9 to TRBJ1-1; TRBD1 aligns across 9 bases. V was clipped by 4 bases and J by 3 bases; unmatched bases: 6. Germline loops: CDR1 SEHNR, CDR2 FQNEAQ (reference sequence). The CDR3 sequence is 15 residues long. DNA of the CDR3: TGTGCCAGCAGCTCAGGCCGGGACAGGGACACTGAAGCTTTCTTT. Protein: CASSSGRDRDTEAFF.

This clonotype was found many times. This chain uses TRBV7-9 with TRBJ1-1; no definite D call. CDR3 size: 12 residues. Trimming removed 4 bases at V and 3 bases at J, with 6 bases between. Germline CDR1 reads SEHNR; CDR2 reads FQNEAQ (reference sequence). The CDR3 nucleotides read TGTGCCAGCAGCTGGAGCGACACTGAAGCTTTCTTT. It yields the protein CASSWSDTEAFF.

This clonotype was detected ten times or more. The J gene is TRBJ2-2, the V gene TRBV28, with D hard to call. This CDR3 is 13 amino acids long. Germline V CDR1 and CDR2: MDHEN, SYDVKM. Trimming stripped 8 bases from V and 0 bases from J, with 7 bases between. The CDR3 nucleotides read TGTGCCAGCGAAGGACCGAACACCGGGGAGCTGTTTTTT. Its protein product is CASEGPNTGELFF.

The V gene is TRBV29-1, the J gene TRBJ1-1, with D possibly being TRBD1 (5 bases). The germline CDR1 and CDR2 sequences are SQVTM and ANQGSEA. V was clipped by 4 bases and J by 1 base, with 13 bases between them. CDR3 size: 14 residues. In DNA form, the CDR3 reads TGCAGCGTTGGGCCTGGAACAGGGAACACTGAAGCTTTCTTT. Protein: CSVGPGTGNTEAFF.

The chain has TRBV6-2 or TRBV6-3 and TRBJ2-7; 9 bases map to TRBD2. CDR3 size: 15 residues. Germline V gene sequence: CDR1 MNHEY, CDR2 SVGEGT. V shed 7 bases and J 6 bases; nucleotides not matched to a gene: 13. In nucleotides, the CDR3 is TGTGCCAGCACCTCGTCCGGGACTAGCTGGGTCGAGCAGTACGTC. Translation gives CASTSSGTSWVEQYV.

The sample holds many counts of this clonotype. The chain is built from TRBV7-8 and TRBJ1-5, with a tentative D call TRBD1 (5 bases). The CDR3 contains 14 residues. Trimming shortened V by 5 bases and J by 4 bases, and 12 bases separated the two germline ends. Germline loops: CDR1 SGHVS, CDR2 FQNEAQ. The CDR3 sequence is CASSQDSFNQPQHF. CDR3 coding DNA: TGTGCCAGCAGCCAAGACAGTTTTAATCAGCCCCAGCATTTT.

As concerns this clonotype: This clone may be a read error of a much larger clone one base away. Lacking the conserved final phenylalanine or tryptophan, this CDR3 likely reflects a read error. This chain links TRBV6-5 with TRBJ1-4; 7 bases line up with TRBD1. The germline V gene encodes CDR1 MNHEY and CDR2 SVGAGI. The CDR3 sequence is 15 residues long. Trimming cost V 3 bases and J 5 bases; bases outside gene matches: 6. CDR3 bases: TGTGCCAGCAGTTATTCTACAGGGGCGAATGAAAAACTGTTTCTT. Its translation: CASSYSTGANEKLFL.

This clonotype appeared a few times. This chain links TRBV19 with TRBJ1-1; perhaps TRBD1 as D (5 bases). The CDR3 is 13 amino acids. V dropped 3 bases and J dropped 4 bases, with 9 bases sitting between them. Germline V lookup: CDR1 LNHDA, CDR2 SQIVND (reference sequence). In DNA, the CDR3 is TGTGCCAGTAGTATTAGGGACGCCACTGAAGCTTTCTTT. Residues: CASSIRDATEAFF.

There are a few counts of this clonotype. The CDR3 DNA sequence: TGTGCCACCAGCAGAGGGGACAGGTTGTTGCACACTGAAGCTTTCTTT. It encodes CATSRGDRLLHTEAFF. This chain links TRBV15 with TRBJ1-1, with TRBD1 matching over 8 bases. The J segment lost 3 bases and the V segment lost 1 base, leaving 7 bases of the junction unmatched. This CDR3 comprises 16 residues. CDR1 and CDR2 (germline): LNHNV, YYDKDF (reference sequence).

The chain recombines TRBV20-1 with TRBJ1-5; D not resolved. The length of the CDR3 is 13 residues. Trimming removed 6 bases at V and 4 bases at J, with 13 bases between. Germline V gene sequence: CDR1 DFQATT, CDR2 SNEGSKA (reference sequence). CDR3 DNA: TGCAGTGCCCTGATCGAAGGGAATCAGCCCCAGCATTTT. Translation: CSALIEGNQPQHF.

This clonotype was seen many times. V and J are TRBV5-1 and TRBJ2-5; TRBD1 matches at 7 bases. The V and J ends lost 4 bases and 0 bases, in that order; junction bases with no gene match: 3. Germline assignment: CDR1 SGHRS and CDR2 YFSETQ. This CDR3 has 14 residues. The CDR3 loop is CASSPGTDQETQYF. The DNA of the CDR3 is TGCGCCAGCAGCCCCGGGACAGACCAAGAGACCCAGTACTTC.

This clonotype was found many times. The chain uses TRBV27 and TRBJ2-3, with 7 bases aligning to TRBD2. Germline V lookup: CDR1 MNHEY, CDR2 SMNVEV (reference sequence). There are 14 residues in the CDR3. J lost 8 bases, V lost 10 bases, and 15 bases had no gene match. The CDR3 sequence: CATSWGGALGTQYF. The CDR3 region has the DNA TGTGCCACCTCCTGGGGGGGAGCTCTTGGTACGCAGTATTTT.

The J gene is TRBJ2-1, the V gene TRBV7-6, with 10 bases fitting TRBD2. Unmatched junction bases numbered 19, after V lost 3 bases and J lost 14 bases. The CDR3 has 17 residues. Germline CDR1 and CDR2: SGHVS and FNYEAQ. The CDR3 DNA follows: TGTGCCAGCAGCTTCGGCGAAAGAAGCGGGGGGGCGGGATTCGAGTTCTTC. It translates to CASSFGERSGGAGFEFF.

With regard to this clonotype: The junction and the germline gene differ at one end; a read error may be behind it. The chain combines TRBV6-2 or TRBV6-3 with TRBJ2-6; no reliable D call. CDR1 and CDR2 (germline): MNHEY, SVGEGT. The CDR3 contains 18 residues. The CDR3 DNA follows: TGTGCCAGCCGTTACTCGAGTCAGGCGATCTCTGGGGCCAACGTCCTGACTTTC. It translates to CASRYSSQAISGANVLTF.

V is TRBV18 and J is TRBJ2-1; the match to TRBD1 covers 7 bases. Per the germline V gene, CDR1 is KGHSH and CDR2 is LQKENI. The V gene end was trimmed by 10 bases and the J gene end by 9 bases; junction bases not matched to a gene: 18. This CDR3 contains 15 residues. In DNA, the CDR3 is TGTGCCACCCTAGATGATGACAGGGCGACCCCTGAGCAGTTCTTC. It translates to CATLDDDRATPEQFF.

The V gene is TRBV20-1, the J gene TRBJ1-6; D remains ambiguous. The CDR3 length is 14 residues. V gave up 0 bases and J gave up 6 bases, with 9 bases separating them. Germline CDR1 and CDR2: DFQATT and SNEGSKA (reference sequence). The CDR3: CSARDTVFNSPLHF. CDR3 nucleotides: TGCAGTGCTAGAGACACCGTTTTTAATTCACCCCTCCACTTT.

The CDR3 coding sequence is TGTGCCAGCAGTCCCGGACTCCACTACGAGCAGTACGTC. Translation gives CASSPGLHYEQYV. The chain employs TRBV6-2 or TRBV6-3 and TRBJ2-7; D might be TRBD2 (5 bases). This CDR3 region has 13 residues. Germline V lookup: CDR1 MNHEY, CDR2 SVGEGT. V lost 5 bases to trimming and J lost 3 bases, with 11 bases between them.

About this clonotype: A read error is possible here, since a much larger clone lies one base away. The V gene is TRBV7-8, the J gene TRBJ2-7, with D possibly matching TRBD2 (5 bases). V shed 1 base and J shed 5 bases, with 9 bases lying between them. From germline, CDR1 is SGHVS and CDR2 FQNEAQ. The CDR3 runs 13 residues. The CDR3 loop reads CASSLVEADEQYF. CDR3 in DNA: TGTGCCAGCAGCTTAGTGGAGGCGGACGAGCAGTACTTC.

Note on this clonotype: A read error may explain this, as a much larger clone is one base away. Lacking the conserved final phenylalanine or tryptophan, this CDR3 likely reflects a read error. V is TRBV27 and J is TRBJ1-5; 8 nucleotides align to TRBD1. Per germline, CDR1 MNHEY and CDR2 SMNVEV (reference sequence). Trimming cost V 4 bases and J 7 bases; bases outside gene matches: 3. The CDR3 extends over 13 amino acids. CDR3 nucleotide sequence: TGTGCCAGCAGTTCGACAGGGGCGCAGCCCCAGCATTTG. Its translation is CASSSTGAQPQHL.